The T cell receptor beta chain under discussion was sequenced for a study (dated by TCRdb to 2016 to 2017). Including cysteine and phenylalanine, the CDR3 has 16 amino acids. Solely the CDR3 DNA is kept, with 48 bases framed from the first base. Unmatched junction bases come to 5, with V trimmed by 4 bases and J by 2 bases. CDR1 and CDR2, looked up from the germline V gene (reference sequence), are LGHDT and YNNKEL. Turning to this clonotype: The target of this receptor is not known. No base quality values were provided; no much bigger clone lies one nucleotide off. As an off-target read in a library built for alpha chains, this beta chain has a frequency of little significance.

Library prep was done by RT-PCR. Sequencing was performed on an Illumina MiSeq. TCRdb trimmed public reads at Q25 via fastp, called clones via MiXCR and kept in-frame beta chains. Each record represents a unique CDR3 protein, reported with the most common genes and DNA among its rows. For this sample the table gives about 6,500 distinct CDR3 sequences, of which roughly 90% were detected only once. The ten largest clones add up to 6.5% to 9% of the sample. The sequencing input was memory CD4+ T cells from blood. Recombination connected TRBV3-1 to TRBJ2-5; the junction holds 12 bases that match TRBD2. This clonotype originated in a female donor in good health, serving as a healthy control. The CDR3 protein: CASSRRLAGDQETQYF. In nucleotide form, the sequence is TGTGCCAGCAGCCGCAGACTAGCGGGGGATCAAGAGACCCAGTACTTC.